Shown below are 29 T cell receptor beta chains from a single sample sequenced in a study of blood T cell repertoires in COVID-19. The method was immunoSEQ multiplex PCR; TCRdb's version includes in-frame clones alone and lacks a portion of them. The table includes about 250,000 clones, approximately 85% detected once. Sequencing was done on a sample of peripheral blood. The receptors stem from a woman of 80 years or more with COVID-19, enrolled during active disease.

This chain uses TRBV28 with TRBJ1-2, with D possibly TRBD1 on 5 matching bases. With 3 bases removed from V and 8 bases from J, the gap between germline ends came to 19 bases. In germline, CDR1 is MDHEN, CDR2 SYDVKM. This CDR3 has 15 amino acids. The CDR3 is CASSFLGLGLRGYTF. The CDR3 nucleotides are TGTGCCAGCAGTTTTTTGGGACTCGGTCTGCGGGGCTACACCTTC.

J is TRBJ2-6 and V is TRBV6-2 or TRBV6-3; no definite D call. The germline gives CDR1 MNHEY, CDR2 SVGEGT. The CDR3 runs 17 residues. The V end was cut by 6 bases, the J end by 2 bases, with 17 bases between. The CDR3 nucleotides are TGTGCCAGCAGCCACGCTACTGTTAGTCCTGGGGCCAACGTCCTGACTTTC. Protein product: CASSHATVSPGANVLTF.

The chain links TRBV7-9 to TRBJ1-1; the D gene is possibly TRBD1 (6 bases). The CDR3 length is 14 residues. V lost 5 bases to trimming and J lost 1 base, with 11 bases between them. In germline, CDR1 is SEHNR, CDR2 FQNEAQ (reference sequence). CDR3 bases: TGTGCCAGCAGCCAGGACAGTTCGAACACTGAAGCTTTCTTT. Translating it yields CASSQDSSNTEAFF.

The chain couples TRBV24-1 to TRBJ2-3; D is possibly TRBD1 (6 bases). From germline, CDR1 is KGHDR and CDR2 SFDVKD. V was shortened by 8 bases and J by 6 bases, with 20 bases between the two germline ends. The CDR3 is 15 amino acids. Here the CDR3 reads CATKPSDSSADTQYF. In DNA, the CDR3 is TGTGCCACCAAACCCTCGGACAGCTCGGCGGATACGCAGTATTTT.

The V call is TRBV2, the J call TRBJ1-5, with TRBD1 as a possible D gene (6 bases). V was clipped by 8 bases and J by 0 bases, with 11 bases between them. Germline CDR1 reads SNHLY; CDR2 reads FYNNEI. The CDR3 is 14 residues long. The chain's CDR3 is CASGDIYSNQPQHF. The DNA for the CDR3 is TGTGCCAGCGGGGACATTTATAGCAATCAGCCCCAGCATTTT.

The rearrangement joins TRBV11-2 to TRBJ1-2; 8 nucleotides agree with TRBD1. Losses at the gene ends were 2 bases for V and 10 bases for J; bases not matched to a gene: 6. Germline CDR1 reads SGHAT; CDR2 reads FQNNGV. This CDR3 is 13 amino acids long. CDR3 DNA: TGTGCCAGCAGCTTACGGGACAGGAGCCTCTACACCTTC. It codes for CASSLRDRSLYTF.

The chain employs TRBV12-3 or TRBV12-4 and TRBJ1-2, with D possibly matching TRBD1 (5 bases). The CDR3 spans 13 residues. V shed 3 bases and J shed 2 bases, with 7 bases lying between them. The CDR3 DNA reads as TGTGCCAGCAGTTTGAGACAGAACTATGGCTACACCTTC. Protein product: CASSLRQNYGYTF.

The chain carries TRBV6-5 and TRBJ1-1; maybe TRBD1 (6 bases). The CDR3 has 15 amino acids. CDR1 and CDR2 (germline): MNHEY, SVGAGI. V lost 6 bases and J 1 base, leaving 15 bases between the germline ends. CDR3 nucleotides: TGTGCCAGCAGCCGAAAGGGACACCCGAACACTGAAGCTTTCTTT. It translates to CASSRKGHPNTEAFF.

The J gene is TRBJ1-2, the V gene TRBV28; D is possibly TRBD1 (6 bases). The CDR3 is made up of 12 amino acids. In germline, CDR1 is MDHEN, CDR2 SYDVKM. With 6 bases removed from V and 3 bases from J, the gap between germline ends came to 8 bases. CDR3 sequence reads: CASRDSHYGYTF. CDR3 DNA: TGTGCCAGCAGGGACAGCCACTATGGCTACACCTTC.

This chain uses TRBV5-6 with TRBJ1-2; TRBD1 matches 10 bases. The CDR3 totals 14 residues. J gave up 8 bases and V 0 bases, and 4 bases lay outside the gene matches. From germline, CDR1 is SGHDT and CDR2 YYEEEE. CDR3 residues: CASSLVGTGEGYTF. For the CDR3, the DNA is TGTGCCAGCAGCTTGGTGGGGACAGGGGAAGGCTACACCTTC. Full variable domain (rest looked up from reference TRBV5-6 and TRBJ1-2): DAGVTQSPTHLIKTRGQQVTLRCSPKSGHDTVSWYQQALGQGPQFIFQYYEEEERQRGNFPDRFSGHQFPNYSSELNVNALLLGDSALYLCASSLVGTGEGYTFGSGTRLTVV.

The CDR3 DNA sequence: TGTGCCAGTAGTTCGTCGACTAGCGGGGAGACCCAGTACTTC. Translating it yields CASSSSTSGETQYF. The chain carries TRBV19 and TRBJ2-5; 10 bases align to TRBD2. Germline V gene lookup returns CDR1 LNHDA and CDR2 SQIVND (reference sequence). The CDR3 is 14 residues long. Trimming took 5 bases from V and 5 from J; bases not matched to a gene: 5.

This clone was observed a handful of times. The chain has TRBV20-1 and TRBJ1-1, with TRBD1 as a possible D gene (5 bases). With 0 bases removed from V and 11 bases from J, the gap between germline ends came to 7 bases. CDR3 length: 10 residues. The germline V gene has CDR1 DFQATT and CDR2 SNEGSKA (reference sequence). The CDR3 DNA follows: TGCAGTGCTAGAGAGGGGCACGCTTTCTTT. Translation: CSAREGHAFF.

V and J are TRBV6-5 and TRBJ2-1; a weak D match, TRBD1 (6 bases). V was clipped by 5 bases and J by 5 bases, with 10 bases between them. The CDR3 consists of 13 residues. The germline CDR1 and CDR2 sequences are MNHEY and SVGAGI. In DNA form, the CDR3 reads TGTGCCAGCAGTCTAACAGGGAACAATGAGCAGTTCTTC. Its translation is CASSLTGNNEQFF.

The sample holds one count of this clone. This CDR3 reads CASSVQGTLGAQFF. The CDR3 coding sequence is TGTGCCAGCAGCGTACAGGGTACGCTAGGAGCGCAGTTCTTC. The genes are TRBV3-1 (or the pseudogene TRBV3-2) and TRBJ2-1, with D possibly being TRBD1 (6 bases). The germline V gene has CDR1 LGHDT and CDR2 YNNKEL (reference sequence). The CDR3 covers 14 residues. The V end lost 5 bases, the J end lost 12 bases, and 20 bases lay between the germline ends.

The V call is TRBV30, the J call TRBJ1-2; TRBD1 aligns across 8 bases. Germline V CDR1 and CDR2: GTSNPN, SVGIG (reference sequence). V dropped 4 bases and J dropped 8; count of bases not matched to a gene: 3. The CDR3 runs to 11 residues. This CDR3 reads CAWTQGAGYTF. The CDR3 nucleotides are TGTGCCTGGACCCAGGGGGCCGGCTACACCTTC.

The CDR3 sequence is CASSPHIGRDTEAFF. For the CDR3, the DNA is TGTGCCAGCAGCCCGCACATCGGCAGGGACACTGAAGCTTTCTTT. This chain links TRBV3-1 (or the pseudogene TRBV3-2) with TRBJ1-1; tentatively, D is TRBD1 (5 bases). Germline V gene data show CDR1 as LGHDT and CDR2 as YNNKEL (reference sequence). The germline V and J ends were trimmed by 4 bases and 3 bases, with 15 bases remaining between them. This CDR3 has 15 residues.

The gene calls are TRBV2 and TRBJ1-4, with D possibly TRBD1 on 5 matching bases. This CDR3 region has 15 residues. Germline CDR1 reads SNHLY; CDR2 reads FYNNEI. Trimming removed 5 bases from V and 4 bases from J, with 14 bases in between. The CDR3 is CASSLTGLLNEKLFF. The CDR3 DNA reads TGTGCCAGCAGTTTGACGGGACTGCTTAATGAAAAACTGTTTTTT.

The chain carries TRBV6-5 and TRBJ1-6; TRBD1 might be the D (6 bases). CDR1 and CDR2 from the germline V gene are MNHEY and SVGAGI. The length of the CDR3 is 15 residues. The V and J ends lost 6 bases and 8 bases respectively, with 17 bases between them. The CDR3 nucleotides read TGTGCCAGCAGGTCTCCTGGACAGAGGGATTCACCCCTCCACTTT. Translation gives CASRSPGQRDSPLHF.

The chain joins TRBV10-2 to TRBJ2-7; 8 bases agree with TRBD2. The V gene's germline CDR1 is WSHSY and CDR2 SAAADI. CDR3 length: 19 amino acids. V gave up 2 bases and J gave up 3 bases; unmatched junction bases: 18. DNA for the CDR3: TGCGCCAGCAGTGAGCCTCTACCCACCGGGGGGGCAGTGAGCTACGAGCAGTACGTC. It encodes CASSEPLPTGGAVSYEQYV.

With respect to this clone: Other DNA sequences in this specimen translate into the identical CDR3. The chain links TRBV5-1 to TRBJ1-1; no definite D call. Germline V gene lookup returns CDR1 SGHRS and CDR2 YFSETQ. This CDR3 is built from 14 residues. Trimming shortened V by 0 bases and J by 0 bases, and 6 bases separated the two germline ends. CDR3: CASSLAGMNTEAFF. DNA of the CDR3: TGCGCCAGCAGCTTGGCAGGCATGAACACTGAAGCTTTCTTT.

This clone appeared a single time. The CDR3 loop is CASSPIGGGGNQPQHF. Written as DNA, the CDR3 is TGTGCCAGCAGCCCTATTGGGGGGGGAGGCAATCAGCCCCAGCATTTT. V usage is TRBV7-9 and J usage is TRBJ1-5; a possible D gene is TRBD1 (5 bases). Germline CDR1 is SEHNR and CDR2 is FQNEAQ (reference sequence). The CDR3 has 16 amino acids. Trimming pared 5 bases from V and 2 bases from J, leaving 16 bases between. Variable domain in full (rest from reference TRBV7-9 and TRBJ1-5): DTGVSQNPRHKITKRGQNVTFRCDPISEHNRLYWYRQTLGQGPEFLTYFQNEAQLEKSRLLSDRFSAERPKGSFSTLEIQRTEQGDSAMYLCASSPIGGGGNQPQHFGDGTRLSIL.

This clone has a single count. The chain combines TRBV28 with TRBJ1-5; D remains ambiguous. Germline V gene sequence: CDR1 MDHEN, CDR2 SYDVKM. V lost 5 bases and J 6 bases, leaving 14 bases between the germline ends. This CDR3 comprises 14 residues. Here the CDR3 reads CASSPRRESQPQHF. The CDR3 bases are TGTGCCAGCAGTCCTAGGAGGGAATCTCAGCCCCAGCATTTT.

The chain is built from TRBV19 and TRBJ2-1; D call uncertain. Germline loops: CDR1 LNHDA, CDR2 SQIVND (reference sequence). Trimming stripped 3 bases from V and 10 bases from J, with 16 bases between. The CDR3 extends over 14 amino acids. The CDR3 nucleotides read TGTGCCAGTAGTATTAAAGCCCCCAATGAGGAGCAGTTCTTC. The encoded protein is CASSIKAPNEEQFF. The variable domain in full, completed from reference TRBV19 and TRBJ2-1, reads DGGITQSPKYLFRKEGQNVTLSCEQNLNHDAMYWYRQDPGQGLRLIYYSQIVNDFQKGDIAEGYSVSREKKESFPLTVTSAQKNPTAFYLCASSIKAPNEEQFFGPGTRLTVL.

V and J are TRBV7-2 and TRBJ1-5, with 9 bases fitting TRBD1. The V segment lost 1 base and the J segment 7 bases; nucleotides outside the gene matches: 8. CDR1 SGHTA and CDR2 FQGNSA come from the germline V gene. This CDR3 contains 16 residues. This CDR3 is CASSLGGDRVLQPQHF. In DNA, the CDR3 is TGTGCCAGCAGCTTAGGAGGGGACAGGGTGTTGCAGCCCCAGCATTTT.

V is TRBV5-4 and J is TRBJ1-1, with 8 bases aligning to TRBD1. Trimming removed 3 bases from V and 1 base from J; junction bases left unmatched: 5. The germline gives CDR1 SGHNT, CDR2 YYREEE (reference sequence). The CDR3 is made up of 15 amino acids. The CDR3 coding sequence is TGTGCCAGCAGCTCCTGGACAGGGAAGAACACTGAAGCTTTCTTT. Protein sequence: CASSSWTGKNTEAFF.

The V gene is TRBV5-4, the J gene TRBJ1-2; the D gene is possibly TRBD1 (6 bases). Per germline, CDR1 SGHNT and CDR2 YYREEE (reference sequence). V was shortened by 4 bases and J by 4 bases, with 11 bases between the two germline ends. This CDR3 is 13 amino acids long. The CDR3 loop is CASSQDSIYGYTF. In DNA, the CDR3 is TGTGCCAGCAGCCAGGACAGTATCTATGGCTACACCTTC.

The V and J genes are TRBV12-3 or TRBV12-4 and TRBJ1-1; D might be TRBD1 (6 bases). The CDR3 runs 11 residues. The V and J ends lost 6 bases and 9 bases respectively, with 11 bases between them. CDR3 residues: CASSTQGKAFF. The CDR3 DNA follows: TGTGCCAGCAGCACACAGGGAAAAGCTTTCTTT.

The chain couples TRBV7-8 to TRBJ1-3; D unclear. Trimming pared 3 bases from V and 4 bases from J, leaving 13 bases between. Germline CDR1 reads SGHVS; CDR2 reads FQNEAQ. CDR3 size: 15 residues. The CDR3 sequence is CASSLGPSSGNTIYF. CDR3 coding DNA: TGTGCCAGCAGCTTGGGCCCCTCTAGCGGAAACACCATATATTTT. Filled out from reference TRBV7-8 and TRBJ1-3, the complete variable domain reads GAGVSQSPRYKVAKRGQDVALRCDPISGHVSLFWYQQALGQGPEFLTYFQNEAQLDKSGLPSDRFFAERPEGSVSTLKIQRTQQEDSAVYLCASSLGPSSGNTIYFGEGSWLTVV.

The V call is TRBV6-2 or TRBV6-3, the J call TRBJ1-5; D possibly corresponds to TRBD1 (5 bases). The CDR3 is 14 amino acids. Germline V gene data show CDR1 as MNHEY and CDR2 as SVGEGT. Trimming cost V 5 bases and J 7 bases, with 15 bases left between them. This chain's CDR3 is CASSRNQGIQPQHF. The DNA of the CDR3 is TGTGCCAGCAGTCGCAACCAGGGAATCCAGCCCCAGCATTTT.